This TCR beta chain was obtained from a study of blood T cells in healthy people across ages. Through a sample-barcoded 5' primer and a J-beta primer mix, a second PCR was run for 7 to 11 cycles. TCRdb reprocessed the 5' RACE reads with MiXCR, giving one entry per CDR3 protein. Altogether 1.5 million to 2 million distinct CDR3 sequences are present, 25% to 30% being singletons, with the ten largest covering 6.5% to 8.5%. This clonotype has ten or more counts. Trimming left V 5 bases short and J 2 bases short, with 15 bases between. This CDR3 is built from 14 residues. The germline gives CDR1 SQVTM, CDR2 ANQGSEA.

This clonotype was obtained from a woman aged 25-40 years in good health. V gene TRBV29-1 combines with J gene TRBJ2-5; tentative D call: TRBD1 (6 bases). Sequencing was carried out using blood. The CDR3 coding sequence is TGCAGCGTTCAGTCGGCTGACAGGCAAGAGACCCAGTACTTC. This sequence encodes CSVQSADRQETQYF.